The entry that follows covers one T cell receptor (beta chain) sequence. The data derive from a study of post-analysis software for immune sequencing data. cDNA libraries for TCR beta contained unique molecular identifiers. Via MiXCR, TCRdb re-called the PCR reads, giving one row per CDR3 protein. This sample has roughly 620,000 distinct CDR3 sequences, with 40% to 50% found just once. Sequenced sample: blood. This TCR was recovered from a girl aged 10 to 17 with multiple sclerosis.

As DNA, the CDR3 is TGCGCCAGCAGCTTGGTATCCCACGACAGGGCCTACGAGCAGTACTTC. The encoded protein is CASSLVSHDRAYEQYF. This chain links TRBV5-1 with TRBJ2-7; 7 nucleotides agree with TRBD1. The ends lost 0 bases at V and 2 bases at J; junction bases unmatched: 8. Germline V gene data show CDR1 as SGHRS and CDR2 as YFSETQ. The CDR3 is made up of 16 amino acids.